This entry lists 23 T cell receptor beta chains sequenced from one sample in a study of vaccination effects on CD4 cells after COVID-19. These receptors lack a known antigen. Some clones are missing from TCRdb's copy, which holds only in-frame ones; the method was immunoSEQ multiplex PCR. The top ten hold 12% of the sample, which has about 71,000 clones, under 90% seen once. Before any sequencing was done, the ViraFEST assay used viral peptide pools to expand antigen-specific CD4+ T cells. Around day 10 of culture, CD4+ T cells were separated out. All vaccine recipients tested negative for nucleocapsid antibodies and had never contracted SARS-CoV-2 infection. This specimen was CD4+ T cells from PBMCs cultured with SARS-CoV-2 spike peptides, taken before COVID-19 vaccination. Source of these receptors: a human donor who received a COVID-19 vaccine.

The rearrangement joins TRBV5-1 to TRBJ2-2; 7 positions match TRBD1. Germline V gene lookup returns CDR1 SGHRS and CDR2 YFSETQ. The CDR3 loop spans 16 amino acids. V gave up 0 bases and J gave up 5 bases; unmatched junction bases: 7. CDR3 sequence (DNA): TGCGCCAGCAGCTTGGTGGCAGGGGGAATGACCGGGGAGCTGTTTTTT. Translation gives CASSLVAGGMTGELFF.

Concerning this clone itself: At one end the junction does not follow the germline gene, possibly because of a read error. The CDR3 DNA reads as TGTGTCAGCAGTTACTCGTCCGACAGGTTGCAGCCCCAGCATTTT. Protein sequence: CVSSYSSDRLQPQHF. This chain connects TRBV6-5 to TRBJ1-5; D may be TRBD1 (6 bases). Per germline, CDR1 MNHEY and CDR2 SVGAGI. The CDR3 runs to 15 residues.

The V and J genes are TRBV7-2 and TRBJ1-2; D ambiguous. CDR3 length: 13 residues. Germline CDR1 and CDR2: SGHTA and FQGNSA. V was cut by 1 base and J by 3 bases, with 6 bases left in between. The CDR3 protein is CASSLVEYYGYTF. The DNA of the CDR3 is TGTGCCAGCAGCTTAGTGGAGTACTATGGCTACACCTTC. Looking up the rest from reference TRBV7-2 and TRBJ1-2 gives the full variable domain: GAGVSQSPSNKVTEKGKDVELRCDPISGHTALYWYRQSLGQGLEFLIYFQGNSAPDKSGLPSDRFSAERTGGSVSTLTIQRTQQEDSAVYLCASSLVEYYGYTFGSGTRLTVV.

CDR3 nucleotides: TGCGCCAGCAGCCCGGGGTATAGCAATCAGCCCCAGCATTTT. Translated: CASSPGYSNQPQHF. The rearrangement links TRBV4-1 to TRBJ1-5; D gene uncertain. This CDR3 region has 14 residues. Germline-derived CDR1 and CDR2 are MGHRA and YSYEKL. V lost 4 bases and J 0 bases, leaving 7 bases between the germline ends.

CDR3: CASSKGQGYEQFF. The CDR3, as DNA: TGTGCCAGCAGTAAGGGACAGGGTTATGAGCAGTTCTTC. The chain recombines TRBV12-3 or TRBV12-4 with TRBJ2-1; 9 bases map to TRBD1. The CDR3 consists of 13 residues. The V segment lost 5 bases and the J segment 8 bases; nucleotides outside the gene matches: 4.

The CDR3 protein is CASSVSGTGGNEQFF. DNA for the CDR3: TGTGCCAGCAGTGTTTCCGGGACAGGGGGAAATGAGCAGTTCTTC. V is TRBV6-4 and J is TRBJ2-1; 11 bases align to TRBD1. V lost 4 bases to trimming and J lost 7 bases; unmatched junction nucleotides: 6. The CDR3 runs to 15 residues. Germline V gene lookup returns CDR1 MRHNA and CDR2 SNTAGT.

The chain employs TRBV4-1 and TRBJ2-5; 8 bases agree with TRBD2. The V segment lost 2 bases and the J segment 5 bases; nucleotides outside the gene matches: 13. The CDR3 contains 17 residues. CDR1 MGHRA and CDR2 YSYEKL come from the germline V gene. The CDR3 nucleotides are TGCGCCAGCAGCCAATACGGCCGCCGAGCGGGGGATGAGACCCAGTACTTC. This sequence encodes CASSQYGRRAGDETQYF.

The CDR3 nucleotides are TGTGCCAGCAGTGCCGGGGGGCCGGGACCTTTAAACTATGGCTACACCTTC. Translating it yields CASSAGGPGPLNYGYTF. The J gene is TRBJ1-2, the V gene TRBV25-1; a possible D gene is TRBD1 (6 bases). This CDR3 comprises 17 residues. V lost 4 bases to trimming and J lost 2 bases, with 20 bases between them. Germline lookup yields CDR1 MGHDK and CDR2 SYGVNS.

This sequence joins TRBV5-1 and TRBJ1-1; tentatively, D is TRBD1 (5 bases). Germline assignment: CDR1 SGHRS and CDR2 YFSETQ. The CDR3 runs 16 residues. The germline V and J ends were trimmed by 0 bases and 6 bases, with 18 bases remaining between them. CDR3 in DNA: TGCGCCAGCAGCTTGGCCGAGGTCAGGCCGGGGGCTGAAGCTTTCTTT. Protein: CASSLAEVRPGAEAFF.

The J gene is TRBJ2-7, the V gene TRBV28; D is ambiguous. Looked up from germline, CDR1 is MDHEN and CDR2 is SYDVKM. V was clipped by 5 bases and J by 2 bases, with 13 bases between them. CDR3 length: 14 amino acids. The CDR3 sequence: CASSPRNSPYEQYV. The CDR3 DNA sequence: TGTGCCAGCAGTCCCCGTAACAGCCCCTACGAGCAGTACGTC.

The CDR3 region is CAISDDRLEQYV. The DNA for the CDR3 is TGTGCCATCAGTGACGACAGGCTTGAGCAGTACGTC. This chain connects TRBV10-3 to TRBJ2-7, with D maybe TRBD1 (6 bases). The germline V gene has CDR1 ENHRY and CDR2 SYGVKD. The CDR3 runs 12 residues. V was trimmed by 3 bases and J by 7 bases, leaving 10 bases between them.

This clone was observed a few times. The CDR3 is CASSLLAGGFTGELFF. The DNA for the CDR3 is TGTGCCAGCAGCTTACTAGCGGGGGGATTCACCGGGGAGCTGTTTTTT. The gene calls are TRBV7-9 and TRBJ2-2; 11 nucleotides line up with TRBD2. The CDR3 spans 16 residues. From germline, CDR1 is SEHNR and CDR2 FQNEAQ (reference sequence). V was pared by 2 bases and J by 4 bases, with 3 bases of the junction left unmatched.

The chain joins TRBV6-5 to TRBJ2-2, with 9 bases that match TRBD2. The V and J ends lost 5 bases and 5 bases, in that order; junction bases with no gene match: 6. This CDR3 has 15 residues. Germline values: CDR1 MNHEY, CDR2 SVGAGI. This chain's CDR3 is CASSLGLAPTGELFF. The CDR3 DNA reads TGTGCCAGCAGTCTAGGACTAGCGCCGACCGGGGAGCTGTTTTTT.

The chain uses TRBV5-1 and TRBJ2-6; no firm D call. V lost 0 bases and J 1 base, leaving 8 bases between the germline ends. The germline V gene has CDR1 SGHRS and CDR2 YFSETQ. The CDR3 length is 16 residues. CDR3 nucleotide sequence: TGCGCCAGCAGCTTGGAGTCCAGATCTGGGGCCAACGTCCTGACTTTC. This sequence encodes CASSLESRSGANVLTF. Together with reference TRBV5-1 and TRBJ2-6, the CDR3 gives the full variable domain: KAGVTQTPRYLIKTRGQQVTLSCSPISGHRSVSWYQQTPGQGLQFLFEYFSETQRNKGNFPGRFSGRQFSNSRSEMNVSTLELGDSALYLCASSLESRSGANVLTFGAGSRLTVL.

The rearrangement uses TRBV27 and TRBJ2-5; no clear D. V was shortened by 2 bases and J by 4 bases, with 11 bases between the two germline ends. Looked up from germline, CDR1 is MNHEY and CDR2 is SMNVEV (reference sequence). The CDR3 covers 14 residues. CDR3 sequence reads: CASSLSRVVETQYF. As DNA, the CDR3 is TGTGCCAGCAGTTTAAGTAGGGTTGTAGAGACCCAGTACTTC.

CDR3 nucleotides: TGTGCCAGCAGCGAAATTCTGGCGGGGGGGGCTGAGGATGAGCAGTTCTTC. It encodes CASSEILAGGAEDEQFF. J is TRBJ2-1 and V is TRBV5-6; TRBD2 aligns across 9 bases. The CDR3 spans 17 residues. The V segment lost 4 bases and the J segment 8 bases; nucleotides outside the gene matches: 16. Per the germline V gene, CDR1 is SGHDT and CDR2 is YYEEEE.

This chain joins TRBV10-3 and TRBJ2-5, with 10 bases fitting TRBD1. Unmatched junction bases numbered 6, after V lost 6 bases and J lost 5 bases. Germline values: CDR1 ENHRY, CDR2 SYGVKD. CDR3 length equals 14 residues. Here the CDR3 DNA reads TGTGCCATCAGAGGGGACAGGGGTCAGGAGACCCAGTACTTC. Protein: CAIRGDRGQETQYF.

The chain has TRBV24-1 and TRBJ2-3, with 8 bases fitting TRBD2. Trimming at V came to 3 bases and at J to 2 bases, leaving 12 bases not matched to a gene. This CDR3 has 18 amino acids. In germline, CDR1 is KGHDR, CDR2 SFDVKD. The CDR3 coding sequence is TGTGCCACCAGTGATACCCCTTCTAGCGGGCGATTCACAGATACGCAGTATTTT. Translation gives CATSDTPSSGRFTDTQYF.

The chain uses TRBV6-6 and TRBJ2-2; D ambiguous. With 4 bases removed from V and 3 bases from J, the gap between germline ends came to 9 bases. Germline V gives CDR1 MNHNY, CDR2 SVGAGI (reference sequence). The CDR3 length is 14 residues. Here the CDR3 DNA reads TGTGCCAGCAGTTCCCCGACTTACACCGGGGAGCTGTTTTTT. Amino acid sequence: CASSSPTYTGELFF.

J is TRBJ2-7 and V is TRBV11-2, with D perhaps matching TRBD1 (6 bases). Germline V gives CDR1 SGHAT, CDR2 FQNNGV. With 4 bases removed from V and 7 bases from J, the gap between germline ends came to 14 bases. CDR3 size: 13 residues. The CDR3 reads CASSSDRRREQYV. The DNA for the CDR3 is TGTGCCAGCAGCTCGGACAGACGCCGGGAGCAGTACGTC.

The rearrangement joins TRBV12-5 to TRBJ2-2, with 8 bases that match TRBD1. The trim removed 1 base at V and 0 bases at J, leaving 7 bases unmatched. Looked up from germline, CDR1 is LGHNT and CDR2 is FRNRAP. The CDR3 runs 18 residues. The CDR3 loop is CASGLGPGTGANTGELFF. The CDR3 DNA follows: TGTGCTAGTGGTTTGGGTCCCGGGACAGGCGCGAACACCGGGGAGCTGTTTTTT.

J is TRBJ2-3 and V is TRBV10-1; D is possibly TRBD1 or TRBD2 (5 bases each). The V and J ends lost 6 bases and 5 bases respectively, with 12 bases between them. Germline lookup yields CDR1 WNHNN and CDR2 SYGVQD (reference sequence). The length of the CDR3 is 13 residues. CDR3 sequence (DNA): TGCGCCAGCAGCGGGACCATCTTAGATACGCAGTATTTT. Amino acids: CASSGTILDTQYF.

The chain links TRBV6-6 to TRBJ2-5, with unresolved D. Germline V gene lookup returns CDR1 MNHNY and CDR2 SVGAGI (reference sequence). The CDR3 has 13 residues. V was clipped by 3 bases and J by 7 bases, with 12 bases between them. CDR3 nucleotides: TGTGCCAGCAGTTATGTGGGTCACGGGACCCAGTACTTC. Its protein is CASSYVGHGTQYF.